A single TCR beta chain is shown here with its context. This record belongs to a study of blood T cell repertoires in COVID-19. About the research overall: COVID-19 samples collected from the United States, Italy and Spain covered acute and convalescent phases.

Germline V gene sequence: CDR1 MNHNY, CDR2 SVGAGI (reference sequence). V was cut by 6 bases and J by 3 bases, with 11 bases left in between. The CDR3 is 13 residues long. Sequencing used immunoSEQ multiplex PCR; TCRdb keeps in-frame clones, though not all of them. This sample carries 30,000 or so clones, 90% of them seen once, and the ten largest clones take about 1.4%. The chain joins TRBV6-6 to TRBJ2-5, with D tentatively TRBD1 (5 bases). Sequencing was done on a sample of peripheral blood. The receptor was isolated from a man between 60 and 70 years old with active COVID-19. CDR3 protein: CASSGQGEETQYF. DNA of the CDR3: TGTGCCAGCAGCGGCCAGGGCGAAGAGACCCAGTACTTC.